The 22 T cell receptor beta chains reported below all come from one sample, sequenced in a study of spatial heterogeneity in lung cancer. Overall study findings and caveats: Expanded alpha and beta TCR counts within tumors tracked tumor mutation counts.

Time point given: sample taken at primary tumor resection. These receptors have no known antigen. TCRdb used MiXCR to reprocess the 5' RACE reads, holding one entry per CDR3 protein. Of about 3,900 distinct CDR3 sequences in the sample, about 4% were seen once. Specimen: lung tumor tissue, collected at surgery. All receptors come from a male donor with early-stage non-small cell lung cancer.

By share, this clonotype ranks as medium-sized. The chain links TRBV19 to TRBJ1-4; 7 nucleotides line up with TRBD1. Germline CDR1 reads LNHDA; CDR2 reads SQIVND (reference sequence). V lost 6 bases, J lost 8 bases, and 15 bases stayed unmatched. The CDR3 is 16 residues long. Here the CDR3 reads CASRGRGGSKKEKLFF. CDR3 DNA sequence: TGTGCCAGTAGAGGGAGAGGGGGCTCAAAGAAGGAAAAACTGTTTTTT.

Sample share makes this clonotype medium-sized. The gene calls are TRBV2 and TRBJ2-7, with D possibly called TRBD1 or TRBD2 (5 bases each). The germline V gene has CDR1 SNHLY and CDR2 FYNNEI. The V gene lost 8 bases and the J gene lost 5 bases, with 25 bases spanning the gap. CDR3 size: 16 residues. CDR3 sequence (DNA): TGTGCCAGCCCCGGGGACCACCGCCTCGGGACGGACGAGCAGTACGTC. Protein: CASPGDHRLGTDEQYV.

This clonotype is classed as medium-sized. The chain uses TRBV6-2 or TRBV6-3 and TRBJ1-6; D is unclear. There are 13 residues in the CDR3. Trimming left V 2 bases short and J 7 bases short, with 6 bases between. Germline lookup yields CDR1 MNHEY and CDR2 SVGEGT. CDR3 loop: CASSYEANSPLHF. CDR3 nucleotide sequence: TGTGCCAGCAGTTACGAGGCGAATTCACCCCTCCACTTT.

This clonotype was picked up many times. The CDR3 DNA reads as TGTGCCTACCGGACGTCTAGCGGACCGATGGGCGACGCCTACGAGCAGTACGTC. It encodes CAYRTSSGPMGDAYEQYV. V usage is TRBV30 and J usage is TRBJ2-7; 7 bases are a match to TRBD2. Germline V gene sequence: CDR1 GTSNPN, CDR2 SVGIG (reference sequence). The length of the CDR3 is 18 residues. The junction had 23 bases not matched to a gene; V was cut back by 7 bases and J by 2 bases.

This clonotype was observed once. This sequence may be a read error, since a much larger clone differs from it by one base. V usage is TRBV28 and J usage is TRBJ2-7; 7 bases agree with TRBD2. CDR1 and CDR2 (germline): MDHEN, SYDVKM. The CDR3 spans 13 residues. Trimming removed 6 bases from V and 4 bases from J; junction bases left unmatched: 6. CDR3: CASSGGCGYEQYF. CDR3 sequence (DNA): TGTGCCAGCAGCGGGGGGTGCGGGTACGAGCAGTACTTC.

This clonotype has at least ten counts. The genes are TRBV29-1 and TRBJ2-7; the D gene is possibly TRBD2 (5 bases). Trimming left V 6 bases short and J 12 bases short, with 27 bases between. The CDR3 totals 14 residues. Germline loops: CDR1 SQVTM, CDR2 ANQGSEA. The CDR3 region has the DNA TGCAGCGTCGAGGAGGTATCGGACCGTCACCAGGTGTACGTC. As protein: CSVEEVSDRHQVYV.

This clonotype is classed as medium-sized. This chain links TRBV9 with TRBJ2-1; D call uncertain. V lost 6 bases and J 2 bases, leaving 12 bases between the germline ends. CDR1 is SGDLS, CDR2 YYNGEE, per germline. CDR3 length: 14 amino acids. Here the CDR3 reads CASNLQGTYNEQFF. As DNA, the CDR3 is TGTGCCAGCAACCTCCAAGGGACCTACAATGAGCAGTTCTTC.

This clonotype was observed many times. The chain couples TRBV20-1 to TRBJ1-4; maybe TRBD1 (5 bases). The CDR3 is 14 residues long. Germline loops: CDR1 DFQATT, CDR2 SNEGSKA (reference sequence). Trimming removed 0 bases from V and 5 bases from J, with 10 bases in between. Here the CDR3 DNA reads TGCAGTGCTAGAGATCCCGGGGGGAATGAAAAACTGTTTTTT. Translating gives CSARDPGGNEKLFF.

Only a few counts were recorded for this clonotype. J is TRBJ2-7 and V is TRBV5-6; TRBD1 agrees at 8 bases. CDR1 is SGHDT, CDR2 YYEEEE, per germline. This CDR3 has 15 amino acids. V lost 5 bases to trimming and J lost 4 bases; unmatched junction nucleotides: 11. CDR3 DNA: TGTGCCAGCAGTCACACAGGGGGAAGTTGGTACGAGCAGTACTTC. Protein: CASSHTGGSWYEQYF.

The sample holds many counts of this clonotype. This may come from a read error, since a much larger clone is one base off. This rearrangement joins TRBV7-2 to TRBJ2-2; D unclear. V was shortened by 2 bases and J by 5 bases, with 6 bases between the two germline ends. This CDR3 is built from 13 residues. From germline, CDR1 is SGHTA and CDR2 FQGNSA. In nucleotides, the CDR3 is TGTGCCAGCAGCTTACCGAGAACCGGGGAGCTGTTTTTT. Translation: CASSLPRTGELFF.

This clonotype was seen at least ten times. This sequence joins TRBV9 and TRBJ2-3; D uncertain. The CDR3 runs to 14 residues. Trimming took 4 bases from V and 2 from J, leaving 11 bases between them. Germline CDR1 reads SGDLS; CDR2 reads YYNGEE. The CDR3 DNA sequence: TGTGCCAGCAGCCCCAGGACCTACACAGATACGCAGTATTTT. It codes for CASSPRTYTDTQYF. Full variable domain (rest looked up from reference TRBV9 and TRBJ2-3): DSGVTQTPKHLITATGQRVTLRCSPRSGDLSVYWYQQSLDQGLQFLIQYYNGEERAKGNILERFSAQQFPDLHSELNLSSLELGDSALYFCASSPRTYTDTQYFGPGTRLTVL.

There are many counts of this clonotype. The rearrangement links TRBV20-1 to TRBJ2-5; D gene ambiguous. The CDR3 has 13 residues. Trimming took 1 base from V and 2 from J, leaving 8 bases between them. Looked up from germline, CDR1 is DFQATT and CDR2 is SNEGSKA (reference sequence). CDR3 loop: CSARAAAQETQYF. The DNA for the CDR3 is TGCAGTGCTAGAGCGGCAGCTCAAGAGACCCAGTACTTC.

This clonotype counts as medium-sized. This rearrangement joins TRBV4-1 to TRBJ2-1, with 15 bases fitting TRBD2. Germline V gives CDR1 MGHRA, CDR2 YSYEKL. V was pared by 4 bases and J by 5 bases, with 15 bases of the junction left unmatched. CDR3 size: 20 residues. CDR3 loop: CASSLYLGLAGGRPNNEQFF. CDR3 sequence (DNA): TGCGCCAGCAGCCTATACCTCGGACTAGCGGGGGGGCGGCCGAACAATGAGCAGTTCTTC.

This clonotype has only a few counts. The rearrangement links TRBV10-3 to TRBJ1-1; D gene uncertain. V was shortened by 4 bases and J by 0 bases, with 6 bases between the two germline ends. The CDR3 is made up of 13 amino acids. In germline, CDR1 is ENHRY, CDR2 SYGVKD. This CDR3 is CAISGKLNTEAFF. CDR3 nucleotides: TGTGCCATCAGTGGGAAGTTGAACACTGAAGCTTTCTTT.

This clonotype was counted at least ten times. The genes are TRBV20-1 and TRBJ1-5; no reliable D call. With 3 bases removed from V and 5 bases from J, the gap between germline ends came to 14 bases. CDR3 length: 14 residues. CDR1 DFQATT and CDR2 SNEGSKA come from the germline V gene (reference sequence). CDR3 bases: TGCAGTGCTAGCGCCCCGGGGTTCGATCAGCCCCAGCATTTT. Protein sequence: CSASAPGFDQPQHF.

This clonotype was recorded at least ten times. V is TRBV28 and J is TRBJ2-7, with 7 nucleotides matching TRBD1. In germline, CDR1 is MDHEN, CDR2 SYDVKM. The CDR3 spans 13 residues. Unmatched junction bases numbered 2, after V lost 5 bases and J lost 1 base. In DNA, the CDR3 is TGTGCCAGCAGTGGGACAGAATCCTACGAGCAGTACTTC. It translates to CASSGTESYEQYF.

This clonotype was seen a handful of times. This rearrangement joins TRBV15 to TRBJ1-3; D unclear. From germline, CDR1 is LNHNV and CDR2 YYDKDF (reference sequence). V was cut by 0 bases and J by 0 bases, with 6 bases left in between. The CDR3 length is 15 residues. The DNA of the CDR3 is TGTGCCACCAGCAGAGATCACGGCTCTGGAAACACCATATATTTT. Residues: CATSRDHGSGNTIYF.

In its sample, this clonotype is medium-sized. The rearrangement joins TRBV13 to TRBJ1-2; no reliable D call. Trimming shortened V by 6 bases and J by 1 base, and 9 bases separated the two germline ends. CDR1 and CDR2 (germline): PRHDT, FYEKMQ (reference sequence). CDR3 length: 13 amino acids. CDR3 sequence: CASRQGLNYGYTF. As DNA, the CDR3 is TGTGCCAGCAGACAAGGACTTAACTATGGCTACACCTTC.

This clonotype was seen many times. J is TRBJ1-5 and V is TRBV6-1; D is perhaps TRBD1 (5 bases). Germline CDR1 MNHNS, CDR2 SASEGT. The CDR3 covers 15 residues. V lost 7 bases, J lost 0 bases, and 13 bases lay in between. CDR3 coding DNA: TGTGCCAGCACCCTGACAGATAATAGCAATCAGCCCCAGCATTTT. As protein: CASTLTDNSNQPQHF.

This clonotype was counted only a few times. This sequence may be a read error, since a much larger clone differs from it by one base. CDR3 nucleotide sequence: TGTGCCAGCAGCCTCGAAAGGGGGTTTCAAAAGACCCAGTACTTC. Amino acids: CASSLERGFQKTQYF. The rearrangement joins TRBV11-3 to TRBJ2-5; possible D gene TRBD1, 6 bases. The CDR3 loop spans 15 amino acids. The germline V gene encodes CDR1 SGHNT and CDR2 YENEEA. Trimming took off 5 bases at V and 6 bases at J, with 19 bases between the two ends.

This clonotype was picked up many times. This chain uses TRBV6-2 or TRBV6-3 with TRBJ1-2; D uncertain. This CDR3 has 13 residues. V dropped 6 bases and J dropped 8 bases, with 16 bases sitting between them. CDR1 is MNHEY and CDR2 is SVGEGT in the germline V gene. CDR3 sequence: CASSLVRSGGYTF. The DNA of the CDR3 is TGTGCCAGCAGCCTAGTCCGTTCCGGCGGCTACACCTTC.

This clonotype is medium-sized by share. V gene TRBV2 combines with J gene TRBJ2-4, with 7 positions matching TRBD1. This CDR3 has 15 amino acids. The V gene's germline CDR1 is SNHLY and CDR2 FYNNEI. Trimming removed 5 bases from V and 3 bases from J; junction bases left unmatched: 7. This CDR3 reads CASSPEGQIKNIQYF. The CDR3 DNA reads TGTGCCAGCAGTCCCGAGGGACAGATCAAAAACATTCAGTACTTC.